This T cell receptor beta chain stems from a study of T cell repertoires in cytomegalovirus infection. Overall study: Based on public TCR beta signatures, there were indications of CMV infection and of a matching HLA type.

Using its own MiXCR run on the reads, TCRdb lists one record per CDR3 protein. The table shows nearly 550,000 distinct CDR3 sequences, with approximately 15% occurring only once. Findings and caveats of the study: HLA-C-restricted CMV clonotypes gave the most frequent clonotype in two of eight donors. Individuals carrying CMV plus the relevant HLA were identified by cumulative frequency of public TCR beta families.

This clonotype was observed many times. What it binds is unknown. This CDR3 is 14 amino acids long. V was clipped by 1 base and J by 2 bases, with 6 bases between them. This receptor was obtained from a human donor in good health (CMV status not recorded). Some clones in this sample may be carry-over from other donors' samples. Sequencing was carried out using CD8+ T cells from PBMCs. The rearrangement links TRBV12-3 or TRBV12-4 to TRBJ1-3, with no clear D. CDR3 sequence reads: CASSLGGTGNTIYF. CDR3 nucleotide sequence: TGTGCCAGCAGTTTAGGGGGTACTGGAAACACCATATATTTT.